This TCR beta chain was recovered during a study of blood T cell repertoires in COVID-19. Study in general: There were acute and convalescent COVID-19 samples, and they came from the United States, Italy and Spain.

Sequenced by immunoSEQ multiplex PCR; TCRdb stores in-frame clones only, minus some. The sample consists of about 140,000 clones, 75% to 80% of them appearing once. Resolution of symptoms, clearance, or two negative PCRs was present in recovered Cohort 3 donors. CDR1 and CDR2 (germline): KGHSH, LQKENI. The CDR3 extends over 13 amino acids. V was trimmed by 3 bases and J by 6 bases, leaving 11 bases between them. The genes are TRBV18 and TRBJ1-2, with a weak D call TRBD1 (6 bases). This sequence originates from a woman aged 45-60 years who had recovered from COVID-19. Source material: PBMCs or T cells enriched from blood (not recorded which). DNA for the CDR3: TGTGCCAGCTCACCCGGACAGCTGGATGGCTACACCTTC. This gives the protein CASSPGQLDGYTF.